The 21 T cell receptor beta chains below come from one sample, sequenced in a study of human T cells and chemical hapten exposure. MiXCR, applied by TCRdb to the 5' RACE reads, yields one record per CDR3 protein. This sample has 75,000 or so distinct CDR3 sequences, with about 16% found just once. The study extracted total RNA from unfractionated whole blood. These receptors originate from a female donor in good health.

The chain is built from TRBV18 and TRBJ2-1, with TRBD1 matching 10 bases. The CDR3 loop spans 17 amino acids. V lost 4 bases and J lost 2; bases outside the gene matches: 8. Looked up from germline, CDR1 is KGHSH and CDR2 is LQKENI. CDR3 residues: CASSRTTGTGAYNEQFF. CDR3 sequence (DNA): TGTGCCAGCTCACGGACTACCGGGACAGGGGCCTACAATGAGCAGTTCTTC.

This clonotype was seen a few times. The V gene is TRBV7-8, the J gene TRBJ2-1, with a possible D match to TRBD1 (6 bases). CDR1 is SGHVS, CDR2 FQNEAQ, per germline. Trimming removed 1 base at V and 4 bases at J, with 11 bases between. This CDR3 comprises 15 residues. CDR3 sequence: CASSLGSGEYNEQFF. CDR3 sequence (DNA): TGTGCCAGCAGCTTAGGGTCAGGGGAGTACAATGAGCAGTTCTTC.

The chain is built from TRBV24-1 and TRBJ2-1; 8 bases match TRBD2. In germline, CDR1 is KGHDR, CDR2 SFDVKD. This CDR3 has 14 amino acids. V shed 7 bases, J shed 10 bases, and the junction held 11 bases outside the gene matches. CDR3 nucleotide sequence: TGTGCCACCAGGGAAACTAGCGGCCTCGGGGAGCAGTTCTTC. It codes for CATRETSGLGEQFF.

This chain connects TRBV20-1 to TRBJ2-7; 7 bases align to TRBD2. The germline CDR1 and CDR2 sequences are DFQATT and SNEGSKA (reference sequence). The CDR3 is 15 amino acids. J gave up 2 bases and V 5 bases, and 12 bases lay outside the gene matches. The CDR3 DNA is TGCAGTGCTGCCTGGTGGGAGCGGGGTACCTACGAGCAGTACTTC. It codes for CSAAWWERGTYEQYF.

CDR3 DNA: TGCAGTGCTAAGGAACCTCTTGGCAATCAGCCCCAGCATTTT. Its translation: CSAKEPLGNQPQHF. V usage is TRBV20-1 and J usage is TRBJ1-5; the D is unclear. The CDR3 is made up of 14 amino acids. Trimming took off 4 bases at V and 2 bases at J, with 12 bases between the two ends. Germline V gene sequence: CDR1 DFQATT, CDR2 SNEGSKA (reference sequence).

This clonotype occurred many times. The genes are TRBV7-2 and TRBJ2-3; D possibly corresponds to TRBD2 (5 bases). Germline V CDR1 and CDR2: SGHTA, FQGNSA. This CDR3 is built from 12 residues. V lost 1 base, J lost 8 bases, and 7 bases lay in between. The DNA of the CDR3 is TGTGCCAGCAGCTTAGACCGGGGTACGCAGTATTTT. Amino acids: CASSLDRGTQYF.

This chain connects TRBV7-2 to TRBJ2-3; 7 bases line up with TRBD2. Losses at the gene ends were 5 bases for V and 2 bases for J; bases not matched to a gene: 19. The CDR3 extends over 19 amino acids. Germline V gene lookup returns CDR1 SGHTA and CDR2 FQGNSA. CDR3 nucleotide sequence: TGTGCCAGCAGCCCCTACGCCCAGTTCGGGAGGAGGACCACAGATACGCAGTATTTT. Amino acids: CASSPYAQFGRRTTDTQYF.

In this sample, this clonotype turned up a few times. V is TRBV27 and J is TRBJ1-2; 12 positions agree with TRBD1. V lost 0 bases, J lost 14 bases, and 7 bases stayed unmatched. Germline V gene lookup returns CDR1 MNHEY and CDR2 SMNVEV (reference sequence). The CDR3 extends over 14 amino acids. This CDR3 reads CASSLSGTGGAGTF. The CDR3 DNA follows: TGTGCCAGCAGTTTATCGGGGACAGGGGGCGCAGGAACCTTC.

This clonotype was seen only a few times. The chain employs TRBV6-2 or TRBV6-3 and TRBJ2-5; D remains ambiguous. V was pared by 6 bases and J by 3 bases, with 11 bases between. Germline CDR1 MNHEY, CDR2 SVGEGT. CDR3 size: 13 residues. CDR3: CASSLDGEETQYF. DNA of the CDR3: TGTGCCAGCAGCCTAGACGGAGAAGAGACCCAGTACTTC.

The table lists this clonotype with a few counts. V gene TRBV6-2 or TRBV6-3 combines with J gene TRBJ1-5; 7 bases fit TRBD1. The CDR3 runs 14 residues. Germline V gene sequence: CDR1 MNHEY, CDR2 SVGEGT. V shed 7 bases, J shed 4 bases, and the junction held 7 bases outside the gene matches. In DNA form, the CDR3 reads TGTGCCAGCAAAAAATCAGGGGGAAATCAGCCCCAGCATTTT. Its translation: CASKKSGGNQPQHF.

In this sample, this clonotype turned up a few times. V usage is TRBV2 and J usage is TRBJ2-7, with D unresolved. The V end lost 8 bases, the J end lost 5 bases, and 19 bases lay between the germline ends. Germline V lookup: CDR1 SNHLY, CDR2 FYNNEI. The CDR3 totals 14 residues. CDR3 residues: CASRPTFASDEQYF. CDR3 sequence (DNA): TGTGCCAGCCGACCCACTTTTGCCTCGGACGAGCAGTACTTC.

This clonotype was found a few times. The rearrangement uses TRBV12-3 or TRBV12-4 and TRBJ2-7; 8 bases agree with TRBD1. The V segment lost 2 bases and the J segment 5 bases; nucleotides outside the gene matches: 5. The CDR3 runs 14 residues. This CDR3 reads CASSLPQGANEQYF. CDR3 nucleotide sequence: TGTGCCAGCAGTTTACCCCAGGGGGCAAACGAGCAGTACTTC.

In this sample, this clonotype turned up many times. The V gene is TRBV29-1, the J gene TRBJ2-3, with TRBD1 as a possible D gene (6 bases). Germline loops: CDR1 SQVTM, CDR2 ANQGSEA. V lost 4 bases and J 6 bases, leaving 26 bases between the germline ends. CDR3 length equals 17 residues. The CDR3 reads CSVVGFSGQSGPDTQYF. The CDR3 bases are TGCAGCGTTGTGGGCTTCTCAGGACAGTCGGGGCCGGATACGCAGTATTTT.

This rearrangement joins TRBV5-4 to TRBJ2-3; no firm D call. CDR1 SGHNT and CDR2 YYREEE come from the germline V gene (reference sequence). The CDR3 extends over 14 amino acids. V was clipped by 0 bases and J by 2 bases, with 7 bases between them. For the CDR3, the DNA is TGTGCCAGCAGCTTGGTAGCCTCCACAGATACGCAGTATTTT. Residues: CASSLVASTDTQYF.

The genes are TRBV6-5 and TRBJ1-2; 11 bases align to TRBD1. V lost 6 bases, J lost 3 bases, and 9 bases stayed unmatched. The CDR3 is made up of 16 amino acids. CDR1 is MNHEY and CDR2 is SVGAGI in the germline V gene. The CDR3 region is CASRGTGGSFDYGYTF. In DNA, the CDR3 is TGTGCCAGCAGAGGGACAGGGGGAAGTTTCGACTATGGCTACACCTTC.

V is TRBV3-1 and J is TRBJ2-2; 7 positions match TRBD1. The germline V gene encodes CDR1 LGHDT and CDR2 YNNKEL (reference sequence). The length of the CDR3 is 15 residues. V was clipped by 7 bases and J by 0 bases; unmatched bases: 5. The DNA of the CDR3 is TGTGCCAGCACCGTCGGACAGGCGAACACCGGGGAGCTGTTTTTT. Amino acid sequence: CASTVGQANTGELFF.

The rearrangement joins TRBV12-3 or TRBV12-4 to TRBJ1-1; 9 nucleotides line up with TRBD1. CDR3 length equals 15 residues. The junction had 10 bases not matched to a gene; V was cut back by 6 bases and J by 5 bases. This CDR3 is CASSRRTGAGTEAFF. Here the CDR3 DNA reads TGTGCCAGCAGCCGACGGACAGGGGCAGGAACTGAAGCTTTCTTT.

The chain uses TRBV5-1 and TRBJ2-7; 9 bases fit TRBD1. The length of the CDR3 is 14 residues. Losses at the gene ends were 3 bases for V and 5 bases for J; bases not matched to a gene: 6. CDR1 is SGHRS and CDR2 is YFSETQ in the germline V gene. The CDR3 region has the DNA TGCGCCAGCAGCTCCGGGACAGGGAAAGACGAGCAGTACTTC. Its translation is CASSSGTGKDEQYF.

This clonotype occurred a few times. The chain employs TRBV29-1 and TRBJ2-4; D is unclear. Trimming took off 5 bases at V and 0 bases at J, with 8 bases between the two ends. The CDR3 runs to 13 residues. Germline V gene lookup returns CDR1 SQVTM and CDR2 ANQGSEA. The CDR3 spells CSVRYGAKNIQYF. The CDR3 region has the DNA TGCAGCGTTCGTTACGGAGCCAAAAACATTCAGTACTTC.

This rearrangement joins TRBV29-1 to TRBJ1-2, with 8 nucleotides matching TRBD1. J lost 7 bases, V lost 6 bases, and 13 bases had no gene match. The CDR3 contains 14 residues. Germline CDR1 SQVTM, CDR2 ANQGSEA. The CDR3 bases are TGCAGCGTCAAAGCCGACGGGACAGGAGTTGGCTACACCTTC. Translated: CSVKADGTGVGYTF.

The chain couples TRBV7-6 to TRBJ2-5, with D possibly matching TRBD1 (5 bases). Trimming took off 3 bases at V and 1 base at J, with 6 bases between the two ends. Germline V gene sequence: CDR1 SGHVS, CDR2 FNYEAQ. The CDR3 is 13 amino acids. CDR3 DNA: TGTGCCAGCAGCTTCAGGGTCCAAGAGACCCAGTACTTC. Its protein product is CASSFRVQETQYF.